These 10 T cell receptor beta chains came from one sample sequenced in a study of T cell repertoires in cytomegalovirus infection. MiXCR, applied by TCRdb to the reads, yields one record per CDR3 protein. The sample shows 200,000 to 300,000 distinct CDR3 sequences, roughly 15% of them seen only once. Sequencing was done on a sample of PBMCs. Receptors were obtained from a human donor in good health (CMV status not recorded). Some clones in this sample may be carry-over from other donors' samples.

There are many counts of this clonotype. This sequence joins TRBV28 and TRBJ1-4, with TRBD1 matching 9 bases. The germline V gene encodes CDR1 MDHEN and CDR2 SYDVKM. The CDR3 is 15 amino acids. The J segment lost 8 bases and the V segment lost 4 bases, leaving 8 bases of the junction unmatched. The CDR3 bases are TGTGCCAGCAGTTCCGGGACAGGGTTTAGCGAAAAACTGTTTTTT. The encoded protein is CASSSGTGFSEKLFF.

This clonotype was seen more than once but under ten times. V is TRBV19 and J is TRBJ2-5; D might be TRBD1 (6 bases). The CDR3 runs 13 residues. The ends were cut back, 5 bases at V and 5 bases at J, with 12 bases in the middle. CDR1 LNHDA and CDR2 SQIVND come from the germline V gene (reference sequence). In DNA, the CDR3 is TGTGCCAGTAGTTCCGGACAGCGGGAGACCCAGTACTTC. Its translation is CASSSGQRETQYF.

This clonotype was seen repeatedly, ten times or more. This CDR3 is CASSLAGVISYEQYF. The CDR3 DNA reads as TGTGCCAGCAGCTTAGCGGGAGTAATCTCCTACGAGCAGTACTTC. The chain joins TRBV7-2 to TRBJ2-7; possibly TRBD2 for D (5 bases). Trimming cost V 0 bases and J 0 bases, with 9 bases left between them. The CDR3 is 15 amino acids. Germline V gene data show CDR1 as SGHTA and CDR2 as FQGNSA.

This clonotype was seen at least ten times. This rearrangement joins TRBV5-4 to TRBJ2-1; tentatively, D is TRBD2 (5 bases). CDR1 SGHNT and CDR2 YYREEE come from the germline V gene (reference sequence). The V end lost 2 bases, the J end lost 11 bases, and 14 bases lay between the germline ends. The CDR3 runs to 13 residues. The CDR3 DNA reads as TGTGCCAGCAGCTTCCTGCCAGCGGAGCAGCAGTTCTTC. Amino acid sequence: CASSFLPAEQQFF.

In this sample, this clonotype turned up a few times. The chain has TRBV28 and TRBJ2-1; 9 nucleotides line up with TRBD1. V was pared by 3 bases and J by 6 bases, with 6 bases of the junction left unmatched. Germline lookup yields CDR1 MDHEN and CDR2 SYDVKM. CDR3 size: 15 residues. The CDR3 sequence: CASSLRGTGINEQFF. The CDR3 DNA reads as TGTGCCAGCAGTTTGCGCGGGACAGGGATCAATGAGCAGTTCTTC.

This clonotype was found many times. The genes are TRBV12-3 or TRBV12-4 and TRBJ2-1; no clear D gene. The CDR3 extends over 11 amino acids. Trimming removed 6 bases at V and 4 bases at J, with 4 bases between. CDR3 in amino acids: CASREYNEQFF. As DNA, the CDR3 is TGTGCCAGCAGGGAGTACAATGAGCAGTTCTTC.

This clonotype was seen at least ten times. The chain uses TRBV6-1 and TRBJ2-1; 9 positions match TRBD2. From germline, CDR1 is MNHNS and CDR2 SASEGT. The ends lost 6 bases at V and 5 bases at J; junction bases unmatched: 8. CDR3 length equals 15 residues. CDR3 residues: CASSQLAGTHNEQFF. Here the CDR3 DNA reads TGTGCCAGCAGCCAACTAGCGGGTACCCACAATGAGCAGTTCTTC.

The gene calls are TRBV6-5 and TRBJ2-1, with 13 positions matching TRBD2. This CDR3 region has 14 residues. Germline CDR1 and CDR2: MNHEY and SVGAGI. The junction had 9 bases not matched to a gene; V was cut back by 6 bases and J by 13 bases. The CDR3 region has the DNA TGTGCCAGCAGGAGGACTAGCGGGAGTTTTGCCCAGTTCTTC. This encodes CASRRTSGSFAQFF.

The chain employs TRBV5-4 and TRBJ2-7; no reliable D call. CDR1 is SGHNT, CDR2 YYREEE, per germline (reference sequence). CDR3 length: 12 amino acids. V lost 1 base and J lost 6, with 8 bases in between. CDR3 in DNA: TGTGCCAGCAGCTTGAGGCTCGGCGAGCAGTACTTC. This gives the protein CASSLRLGEQYF.

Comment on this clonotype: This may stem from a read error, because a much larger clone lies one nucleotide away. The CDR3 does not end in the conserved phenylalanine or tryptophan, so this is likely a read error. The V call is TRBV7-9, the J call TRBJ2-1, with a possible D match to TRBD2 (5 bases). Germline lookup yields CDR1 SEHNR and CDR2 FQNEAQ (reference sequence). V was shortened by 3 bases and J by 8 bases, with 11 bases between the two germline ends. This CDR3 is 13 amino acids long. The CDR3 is CASSLRTHHEQFL. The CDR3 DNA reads TGTGCCAGCAGCTTGAGGACTCACCATGAGCAGTTCTTG.